The present T cell receptor beta chain was sequenced within a study of shared clonotypes between healthy human individuals. Naive-designated CD8 cells lacked CD45RO, were positively enriched for CCR7, and omitted terminally differentiated effector memory CD45RA+ cells. J lost 8 bases, V lost 4 bases, and 18 bases had no gene match. There are 18 residues in the CDR3. Germline V gene sequence: CDR1 MDHEN, CDR2 SYDVKM. Clones were sequenced by immunoSEQ multiplex PCR, and TCRdb holds only the in-frame ones, with some missing. The sample consists of 2 million or so clones, just under 95% of them appearing once.

The sample was naive CD8+ T cells sorted from blood. V gene TRBV28 combines with J gene TRBJ2-1; 9 bases agree with TRBD2. The receptor comes from a man younger than 35 in good health. In DNA form, the CDR3 reads TGTGCCAGCAGTTCCTGGGGCGGCCTAGCGGGGCTCCAGGATGAGCAGTTCTTC. Its translation: CASSSWGGLAGLQDEQFF.